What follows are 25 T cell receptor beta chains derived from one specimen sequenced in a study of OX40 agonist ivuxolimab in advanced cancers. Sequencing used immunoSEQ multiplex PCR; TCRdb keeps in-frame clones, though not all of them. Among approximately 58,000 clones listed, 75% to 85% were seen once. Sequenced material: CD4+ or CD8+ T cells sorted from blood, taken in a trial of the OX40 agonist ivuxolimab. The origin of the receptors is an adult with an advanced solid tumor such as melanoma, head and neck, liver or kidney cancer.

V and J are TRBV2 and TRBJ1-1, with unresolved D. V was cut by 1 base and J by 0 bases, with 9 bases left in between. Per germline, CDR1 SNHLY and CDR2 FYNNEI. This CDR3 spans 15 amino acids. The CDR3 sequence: CASSEDRSMNTEAFF. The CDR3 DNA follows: TGTGCCAGCAGTGAAGATCGGTCCATGAACACTGAAGCTTTCTTT.

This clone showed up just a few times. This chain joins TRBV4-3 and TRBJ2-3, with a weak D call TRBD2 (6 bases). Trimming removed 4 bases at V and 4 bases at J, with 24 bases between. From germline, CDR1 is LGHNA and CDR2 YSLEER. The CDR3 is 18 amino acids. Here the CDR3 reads CASSPGGLGGYSADTQYF. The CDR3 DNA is TGCGCCAGCAGCCCAGGCGGCTTGGGGGGATACAGTGCAGATACGCAGTATTTT.

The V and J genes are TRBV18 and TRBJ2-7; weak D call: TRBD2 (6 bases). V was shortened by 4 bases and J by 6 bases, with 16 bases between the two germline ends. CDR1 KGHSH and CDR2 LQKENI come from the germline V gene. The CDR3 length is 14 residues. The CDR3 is CASSQGVQEGEQYF. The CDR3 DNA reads TGTGCCAGCTCACAGGGAGTTCAGGAGGGCGAGCAGTACTTC.

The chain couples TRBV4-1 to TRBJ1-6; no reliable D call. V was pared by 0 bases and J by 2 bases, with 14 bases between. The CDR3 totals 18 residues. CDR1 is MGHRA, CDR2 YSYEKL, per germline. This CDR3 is CASSQDIPRRTYNSPLHF. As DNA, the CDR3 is TGCGCCAGCAGCCAAGACATCCCCCGACGGACCTATAATTCACCCCTCCACTTT.

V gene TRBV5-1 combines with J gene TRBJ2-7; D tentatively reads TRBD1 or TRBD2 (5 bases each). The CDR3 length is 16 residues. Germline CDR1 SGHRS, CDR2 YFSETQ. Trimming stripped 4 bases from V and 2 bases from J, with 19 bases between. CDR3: CASSKIGAAYTYEQYF. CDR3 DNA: TGCGCCAGCAGCAAGATCGGGGCAGCCTACACCTACGAGCAGTACTTC.

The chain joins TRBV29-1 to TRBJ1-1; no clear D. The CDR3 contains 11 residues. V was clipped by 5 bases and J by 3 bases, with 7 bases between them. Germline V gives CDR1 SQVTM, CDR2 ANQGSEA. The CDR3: CSVKGYTEAFF. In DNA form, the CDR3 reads TGCAGCGTTAAAGGATACACTGAAGCTTTCTTT.

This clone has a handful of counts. The chain's CDR3 is CASALRYEQYF. DNA for the CDR3: TGTGCTAGTGCCTTAAGATACGAGCAGTACTTC. The J gene is TRBJ2-7, the V gene TRBV12-5; no clear D gene. Between the trimmed V and J ends, which lost 7 bases and 4 bases, there was a span of 8 bases. The CDR3 loop spans 11 amino acids. The germline V gene encodes CDR1 LGHNT and CDR2 FRNRAP.

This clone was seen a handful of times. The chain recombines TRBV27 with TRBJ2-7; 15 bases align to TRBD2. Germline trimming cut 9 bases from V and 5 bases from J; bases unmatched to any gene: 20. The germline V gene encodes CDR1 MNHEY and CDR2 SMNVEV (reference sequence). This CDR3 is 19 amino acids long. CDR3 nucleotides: TGTGCCAGGAATTATGGACTAGCGGGAGGGCGGGATAGAGCGCACGAGCAGTACTTC. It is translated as CARNYGLAGGRDRAHEQYF.

The CDR3: CAHRDSSSSGANVLTF. The CDR3 nucleotides are TGTGCCCACCGGGACAGCTCTTCCTCTGGGGCCAACGTCCTGACTTTC. The chain joins TRBV6-6 to TRBJ2-6; 7 bases map to TRBD1. After removal of 11 bases from V and 0 bases from J, the junction contained 10 bases not matched to a gene. CDR3 size: 16 residues. Germline lookup yields CDR1 MNHNY and CDR2 SVGAGI (reference sequence).

In DNA form, the CDR3 reads TGTGCCAGCAGCCAGTCTACGATGGGGATTGGAAACACTGAAGCTTTCTTT. Residues: CASSQSTMGIGNTEAFF. V and J are TRBV7-2 and TRBJ1-1; no reliable D call. V lost 5 bases to trimming and J lost 2 bases, with 21 bases between them. The CDR3 is 17 residues long. Looked up from germline, CDR1 is SGHTA and CDR2 is FQGNSA.

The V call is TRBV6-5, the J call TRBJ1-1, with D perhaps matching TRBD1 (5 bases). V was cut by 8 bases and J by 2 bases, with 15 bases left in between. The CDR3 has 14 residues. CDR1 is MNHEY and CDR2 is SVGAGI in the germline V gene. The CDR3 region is CASGRGIKNTEAFF. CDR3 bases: TGTGCCAGCGGGCGGGGCATAAAAAACACTGAAGCTTTCTTT.

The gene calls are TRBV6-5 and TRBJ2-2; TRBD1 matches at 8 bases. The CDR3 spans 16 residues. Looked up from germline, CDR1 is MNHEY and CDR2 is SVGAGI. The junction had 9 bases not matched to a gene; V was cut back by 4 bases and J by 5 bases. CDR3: CASSFSRTGRTGELFF. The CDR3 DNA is TGTGCCAGCAGTTTCTCTCGGACAGGGAGAACCGGGGAGCTGTTTTTT.

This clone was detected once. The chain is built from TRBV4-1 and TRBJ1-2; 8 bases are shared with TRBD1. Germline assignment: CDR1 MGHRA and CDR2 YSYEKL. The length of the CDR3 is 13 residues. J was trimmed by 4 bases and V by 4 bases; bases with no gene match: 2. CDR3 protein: CASSRDRSYGYTF. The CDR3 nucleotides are TGCGCCAGCAGCCGGGACAGGAGCTATGGCTACACCTTC.

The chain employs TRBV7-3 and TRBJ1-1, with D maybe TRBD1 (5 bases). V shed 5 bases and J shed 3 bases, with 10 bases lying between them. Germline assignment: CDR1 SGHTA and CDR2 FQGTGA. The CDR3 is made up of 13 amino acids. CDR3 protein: CASSKGIDTEAFF. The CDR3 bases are TGTGCCAGCAGCAAGGGGATTGACACTGAAGCTTTCTTT.

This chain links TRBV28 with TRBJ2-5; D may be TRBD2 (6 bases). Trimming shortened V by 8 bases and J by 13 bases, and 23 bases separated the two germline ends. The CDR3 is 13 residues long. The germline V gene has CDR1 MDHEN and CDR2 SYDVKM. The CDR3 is CASQGGVLETAYF. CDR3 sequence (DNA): TGTGCCAGCCAAGGCGGGGTGTTAGAAACGGCGTACTTC.

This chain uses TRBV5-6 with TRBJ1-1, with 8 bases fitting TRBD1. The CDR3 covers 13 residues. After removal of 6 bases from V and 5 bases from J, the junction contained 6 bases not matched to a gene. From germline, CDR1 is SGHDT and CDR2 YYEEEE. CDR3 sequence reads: CASTQTGGTEAFF. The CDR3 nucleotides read TGTGCCAGCACCCAAACAGGGGGAACTGAAGCTTTCTTT.

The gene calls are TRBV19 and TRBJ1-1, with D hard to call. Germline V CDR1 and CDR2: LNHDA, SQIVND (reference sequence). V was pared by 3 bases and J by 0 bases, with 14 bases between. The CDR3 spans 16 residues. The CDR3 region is CASSITQRPMNTEAFF. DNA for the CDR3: TGTGCCAGTAGTATTACGCAGAGACCCATGAACACTGAAGCTTTCTTT.

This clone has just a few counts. The chain's CDR3 is CASSFNRVGYGYTF. In nucleotides, the CDR3 is TGTGCCAGTAGTTTCAACAGGGTTGGCTATGGCTACACCTTC. This rearrangement joins TRBV19 to TRBJ1-2; the D gene is possibly TRBD1 (6 bases). Germline V CDR1 and CDR2: LNHDA, SQIVND (reference sequence). V dropped 5 bases and J dropped 4 bases, with 14 bases sitting between them. The CDR3 totals 14 residues.

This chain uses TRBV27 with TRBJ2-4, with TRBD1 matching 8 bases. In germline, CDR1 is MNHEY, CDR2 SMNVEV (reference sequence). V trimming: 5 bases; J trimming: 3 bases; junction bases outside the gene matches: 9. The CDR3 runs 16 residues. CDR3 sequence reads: CASSASRDRRKNIQYF. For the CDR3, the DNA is TGTGCCAGCAGTGCCTCCCGGGACAGGCGCAAAAACATTCAGTACTTC.

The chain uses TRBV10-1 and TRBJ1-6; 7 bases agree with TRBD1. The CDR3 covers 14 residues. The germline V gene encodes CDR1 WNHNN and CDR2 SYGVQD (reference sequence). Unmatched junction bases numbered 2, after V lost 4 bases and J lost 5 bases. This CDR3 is CASSAGQNNSPLHF. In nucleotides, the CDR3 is TGCGCCAGCAGTGCGGGACAGAATAATTCACCCCTCCACTTT.

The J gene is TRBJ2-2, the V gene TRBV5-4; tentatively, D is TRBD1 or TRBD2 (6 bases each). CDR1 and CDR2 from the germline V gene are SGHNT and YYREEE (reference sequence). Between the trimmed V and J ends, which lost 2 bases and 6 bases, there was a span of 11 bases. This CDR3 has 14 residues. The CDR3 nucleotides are TGTGCCAGCAGCTTACGGGGGCGGGCCGGGGAGCTGTTTTTT. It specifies CASSLRGRAGELFF.

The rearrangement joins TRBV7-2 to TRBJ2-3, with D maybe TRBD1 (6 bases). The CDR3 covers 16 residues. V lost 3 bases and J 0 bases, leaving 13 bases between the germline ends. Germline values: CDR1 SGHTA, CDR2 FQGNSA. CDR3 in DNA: TGTGCCAGCAGCTTCGGCGACAGGAAGAGCACAGATACGCAGTATTTT. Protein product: CASSFGDRKSTDTQYF.

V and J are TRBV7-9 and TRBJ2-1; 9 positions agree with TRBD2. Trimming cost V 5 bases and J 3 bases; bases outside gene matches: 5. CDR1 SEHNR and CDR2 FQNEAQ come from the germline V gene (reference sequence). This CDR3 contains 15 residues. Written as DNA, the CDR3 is TGTGCCAGCAGCCCCAGCGGGAGGAACTACAATGAGCAGTTCTTC. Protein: CASSPSGRNYNEQFF.

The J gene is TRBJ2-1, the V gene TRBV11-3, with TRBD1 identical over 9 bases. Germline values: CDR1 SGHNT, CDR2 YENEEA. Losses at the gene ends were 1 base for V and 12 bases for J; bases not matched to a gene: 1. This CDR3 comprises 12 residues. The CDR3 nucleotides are TGTGCCAGCAGCTTAGGGGACAGGGTGCAGTTCTTC. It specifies CASSLGDRVQFF.

The CDR3 reads CASSSASASGNRGEAFF. The CDR3 region has the DNA TGTGCCAGCAGCTCAGCTAGTGCGTCGGGCAACAGGGGGGAAGCTTTCTTT. The chain carries TRBV7-2 and TRBJ1-1, with 8 bases aligning to TRBD1. The junction had 18 bases not matched to a gene; V was cut back by 4 bases and J by 8 bases. The length of the CDR3 is 17 residues. Looked up from germline, CDR1 is SGHTA and CDR2 is FQGNSA.